The clone carrying this TCR beta chain was counted only a few times. The antigen is undetermined. The sample originates from a study of T cell repertoires in cytomegalovirus infection. Trimming pared 5 bases from V and 5 bases from J, leaving 16 bases between. CDR1 is SGHAT, CDR2 FQDESV, per germline (reference sequence). This CDR3 has 15 amino acids. One entry per CDR3 protein results from TCRdb running MiXCR on the reads. The data contain 340,000 or so distinct CDR3 sequences, approximately 25% of them singletons. The sample consisted of cultured PBMCs, taken from culture after CMV antigen stimulation. The chain links TRBV11-1 to TRBJ2-1; D gene uncertain. This receptor was obtained from a human donor in good health (CMV status not recorded). Some clones in this sample may be carry-over from other donors' samples. CDR3 sequence: CASSLPRSLNNEQFF. The CDR3 bases are TGTGCCAGCAGCCTTCCAAGGAGTCTTAACAATGAGCAGTTCTTC.